This entry concerns a single T cell receptor beta chain. The CDR3 contains 12 residues. Trimming shortened V by 7 bases and J by 2 bases, and 9 bases separated the two germline ends. The germline CDR1 and CDR2 sequences are SQVTM and ANQGSEA. Under the authors' procedure: For nucleated cells, counts were estimated from reference gene primer amplification. Sequenced by immunoSEQ multiplex PCR; TCRdb stores in-frame clones only, minus some. The V and J calls and clone size are taken from that table; D and trimming were inferred from the DNA. The top ten clones hold 5.6% of a sample with some 190,000 clones, 86% of them seen once. This entry belongs to a study of blood T cell repertoires in COVID-19. Across the study: Samples representing acute and convalescent COVID-19 were sourced from the United States, Italy and Spain.

Participant age was roughly 18 to 95 years, and participants resided in roughly 25 US areas. Participants were placed into cohorts based on the clinical history they reported. The TCR comes from a man in his forties with acute COVID-19. Sequencing was done on a sample of PBMCs or T cells enriched from blood (not recorded which). The rearrangement joins TRBV29-1 to TRBJ1-3, with a possible D match to TRBD1 (6 bases). This CDR3 reads CSAGAAGNTIYF. CDR3 sequence (DNA): TGCAGCGCGGGGGCAGCTGGAAACACCATATATTTT.